This entry lists 4 T cell receptor beta chains sequenced from one sample in a study of CD8 T cells in ankylosing spondylitis. The study, taken as a whole, reports: Ankylosing spondylitis blood appeared to be characterized by a TCR beta motif of about eight highly homologous variants.

One entry per CDR3 protein, called by TCRdb with MiXCR from the 5' RACE reads. The sample lists around 91,000 distinct CDR3 sequences; about 8.3% were seen once. Their antigen targets remain unknown. Material: blood, either unsorted or a sorted T cell fraction (not recorded which). The receptor set was obtained from a male donor with ankylosing spondylitis.

This clonotype has just a few counts. The chain combines TRBV27 with TRBJ2-1; 10 bases fit TRBD2. Germline assignment: CDR1 MNHEY and CDR2 SMNVEV (reference sequence). Unmatched junction bases numbered 4, after V lost 10 bases and J lost 1 base. The CDR3 is made up of 14 amino acids. The CDR3: CATTSGASYNEQFF. CDR3 DNA sequence: TGTGCCACCACTAGCGGGGCATCCTACAATGAGCAGTTCTTC.

This chain connects TRBV13 to TRBJ2-7, with 7 bases fitting TRBD1. V dropped 5 bases and J dropped 0; count of bases not matched to a gene: 7. CDR3 length: 15 amino acids. CDR1 is PRHDT, CDR2 FYEKMQ, per germline (reference sequence). CDR3 residues: CASSDRQGPSYEQYV. In nucleotides, the CDR3 is TGTGCCAGCAGCGACAGACAGGGACCCTCCTACGAGCAGTACGTC.

The chain employs TRBV27 and TRBJ2-1; 9 nucleotides line up with TRBD2. V shed 5 bases and J 5 bases; nucleotides not matched to a gene: 13. Germline CDR1 MNHEY, CDR2 SMNVEV (reference sequence). CDR3 size: 17 residues. This chain's CDR3 is CASSPLGAGGSDNEQFF. Written as DNA, the CDR3 is TGTGCCAGCAGTCCCCTCGGCGCGGGAGGGTCAGACAATGAGCAGTTCTTC.

The chain links TRBV6-5 to TRBJ1-2, with D unresolved. CDR1 MNHEY and CDR2 SVGAGI come from the germline V gene. V lost 0 bases, J lost 2 bases, and 7 bases lay in between. The CDR3 has 14 residues. The CDR3 coding sequence is TGTGCCAGCAGTTACTCGGACCTCAACTATGGCTACACCTTC. Translated, it gives CASSYSDLNYGYTF.